The clone carrying this TCR beta chain was recorded a few times. The repertoire was sequenced with immunoSEQ multiplex PCR; TCRdb's copy has only in-frame clones and lacks some. The top ten clones hold around 7.3% of a sample with 200,000 to 250,000 clones, almost 85% of them seen once. The record originates from a study of blood T cell repertoires in COVID-19. Sequences were obtained from peripheral blood. The receptor was isolated from a woman aged 45-65 years with active or convalescent COVID-19.

DNA for the CDR3: TGTGCCAGCAGTTACTCGATTTACAGGGGCCAGAATCAGCCCCAGCATTTT. It yields the protein CASSYSIYRGQNQPQHF. The rearrangement joins TRBV6-2 or TRBV6-3 to TRBJ1-5; 7 nucleotides match TRBD1. CDR3 size: 17 residues. Per the germline V gene, CDR1 is MNHEY and CDR2 is SVGEGT. V was clipped by 0 bases and J by 4 bases; unmatched bases: 9.